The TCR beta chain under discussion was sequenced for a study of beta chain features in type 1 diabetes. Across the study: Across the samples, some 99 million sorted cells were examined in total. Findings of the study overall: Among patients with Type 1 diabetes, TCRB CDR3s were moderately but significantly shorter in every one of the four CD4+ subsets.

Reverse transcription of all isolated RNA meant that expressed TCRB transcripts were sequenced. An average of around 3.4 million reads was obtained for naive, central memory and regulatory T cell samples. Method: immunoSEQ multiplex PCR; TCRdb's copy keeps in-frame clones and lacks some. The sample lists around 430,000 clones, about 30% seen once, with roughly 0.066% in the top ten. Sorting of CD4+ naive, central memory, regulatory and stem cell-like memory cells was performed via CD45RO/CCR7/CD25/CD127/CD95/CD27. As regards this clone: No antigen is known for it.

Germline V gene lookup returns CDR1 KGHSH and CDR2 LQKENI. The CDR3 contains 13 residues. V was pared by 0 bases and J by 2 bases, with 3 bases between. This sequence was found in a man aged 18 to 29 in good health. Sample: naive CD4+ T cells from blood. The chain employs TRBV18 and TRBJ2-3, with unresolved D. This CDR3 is CASSPPATDTQYF. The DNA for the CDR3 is TGTGCCAGCTCACCACCGGCCACAGATACGCAGTATTTT.